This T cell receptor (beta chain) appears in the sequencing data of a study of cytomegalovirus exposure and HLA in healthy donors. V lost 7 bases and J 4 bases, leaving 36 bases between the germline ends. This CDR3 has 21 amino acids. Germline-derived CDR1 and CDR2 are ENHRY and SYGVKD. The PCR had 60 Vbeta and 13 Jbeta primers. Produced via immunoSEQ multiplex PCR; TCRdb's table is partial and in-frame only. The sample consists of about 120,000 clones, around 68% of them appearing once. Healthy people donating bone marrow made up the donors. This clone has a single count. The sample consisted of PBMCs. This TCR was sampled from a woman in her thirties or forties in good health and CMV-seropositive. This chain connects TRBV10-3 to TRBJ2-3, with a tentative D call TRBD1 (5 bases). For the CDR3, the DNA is TGTGCCATCATGTCGGATGGTGGCTCTCGACGCCACTCCTGGGGCGCAGATACGCAGTATTTT. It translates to CAIMSDGGSRRHSWGADTQYF.